This T cell receptor (beta chain) was captured by sequencing in a study of post-analysis software for immune sequencing data. Study results and caveats: Elevated frequency relative to controls characterized 4 or 5 TRBV segments in patients, TRBV5-6, TRBV5-1 and TRBV20-1 among them.

In regard to this clonotype: Its antigen remains unknown.

The V and J ends lost 11 bases and 6 bases, in that order; junction bases with no gene match: 18. The germline V gene has CDR1 MGHRA and CDR2 YSYEKL. This CDR3 is built from 16 residues. cDNA libraries of TCR beta carried unique molecular identifiers. TCRdb reprocessed the PCR reads with MiXCR, giving one entry per CDR3 protein. The sample contains 400,000 to 500,000 distinct CDR3 sequences, over 30% of which appear only once. V gene TRBV4-1 combines with J gene TRBJ2-1, with TRBD2 matching over 8 bases. The sequenced sample was blood. The TCR comes from a girl aged 2-10 years with multiple sclerosis. CDR3 residues: CAGTLVIGGAINEQFF. CDR3 nucleotide sequence: TGCGCCGGCACCTTAGTGATCGGGGGGGCAATCAATGAGCAGTTCTTC.